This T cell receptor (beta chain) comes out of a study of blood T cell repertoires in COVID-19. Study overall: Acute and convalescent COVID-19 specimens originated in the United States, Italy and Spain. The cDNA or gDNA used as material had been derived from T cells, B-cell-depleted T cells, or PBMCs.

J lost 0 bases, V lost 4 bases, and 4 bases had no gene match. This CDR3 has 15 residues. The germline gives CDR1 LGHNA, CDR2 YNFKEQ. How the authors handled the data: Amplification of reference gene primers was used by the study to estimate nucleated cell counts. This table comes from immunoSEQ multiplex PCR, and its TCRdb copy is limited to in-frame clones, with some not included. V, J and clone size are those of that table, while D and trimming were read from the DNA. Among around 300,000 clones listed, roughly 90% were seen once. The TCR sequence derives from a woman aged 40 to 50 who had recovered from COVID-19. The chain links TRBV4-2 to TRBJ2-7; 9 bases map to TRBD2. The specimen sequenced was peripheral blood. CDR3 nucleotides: TGTGCCAGCAGCCCGAATAGCGGGAGCTCCTACGAGCAGTACTTC. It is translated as CASSPNSGSSYEQYF.